The rows below give T cell receptor beta chains drawn from one sample of a study of blood T cell repertoires in COVID-19. Using immunoSEQ multiplex PCR, the repertoire was profiled, and TCRdb retains in-frame clones only, with some absent. This table holds roughly 110,000 clones, around 82% found once. Sequenced: peripheral blood. The receptors were sampled from a human donor in a cohort sampled during active COVID-19. Each CDR3 is given without its conserved first and last residue.

j_call v_call cdr3_aa
TRBJ1-5 TRBV6-5 ASSSGGFPNQPQH
TRBJ2-1 TRBV25-1 ASSQYTGADYNEQF
TRBJ2-1 TRBV5-4 ASSWTSYEQF
TRBJ2-3 TRBV10-3 AISDLRSVQVADTQY
TRBJ1-1 TRBV18 ASSPQLSMNTEAF
TRBJ2-7 TRBV2 ASKIVGGGPPYEQY
TRBJ2-2 TRBV19 ASTSGQGNTGELF
TRBJ2-1 TRBV5-1 ASRSQNEQF
TRBJ2-5 TRBV30 ASSGRETQY
TRBJ1-4 TRBV9 ASSVGGNTNEKLF
TRBJ2-1 TRBV7-2 ASSAGASGLFREQF
TRBJ1-2 TRBV29-1 SVGQDYNYGYT
TRBJ2-1 TRBV7-2 ASSLGALAGGGRNEQF
TRBJ1-2 TRBV6-6 ASSRTGVGYGYT
TRBJ1-1 TRBV27 ASKTVLAERRAF
TRBJ1-3 TRBV4-3 ASSREGDRPFSGNTIY
TRBJ1-2 TRBV4-2 ASSQENRYTVGNYGYT
TRBJ2-5 TRBV2 ASSEVEETQY
TRBJ2-7 TRBV4-1 ASSQKLAGSYEQY
TRBJ2-1 TRBV7-3 ASSQLLIRDKGEQF
TRBJ2-7 TRBV7-6 ASSLGAGENYEQY
TRBJ2-4 TRBV18 ASSPTMGLDIQY
TRBJ2-5 TRBV4-1 ASSLPGAASGRAGETQY
TRBJ2-1 TRBV19 ASSIEVGEQF
TRBJ2-7 TRBV3-1/TRBV3-2 ASSPGGRNYEQY
TRBJ1-1 TRBV25-1 ASTGQYMNTEAF
TRBJ2-2 TRBV3-1/TRBV3-2 ASSQLGAGVGGELF
TRBJ1-1 TRBV12-5 ASGPGQGMNTEAF
TRBJ1-4 TRBV5-1 ASSKGQGIEKLF
TRBJ2-1 TRBV4-3 ASSQAGTNNEQF
TRBJ2-7 TRBV29-1 SVSQGGGYEQY
TRBJ1-1 TRBV3-1/TRBV3-2 ASSQGAGQGSTEAF
TRBJ2-1 TRBV6-2/TRBV6-3 ASSYLAGGYNEQF
TRBJ1-5 TRBV5-5 ASSLEGTRSPTLPQH
TRBJ2-1 TRBV20-1 SASKAGKGRNEQF
TRBJ1-3 TRBV28 ASTSRSTGNTIY
TRBJ2-2 TRBV4-1 ASSRMGLALTGELF
TRBJ2-3 TRBV5-1 ASSVQGADTDTQY
TRBJ2-1 TRBV9 ASSVGLAGGSVNEQF
TRBJ2-7 TRBV4-2 ASSPGGGLPYEQY
TRBJ2-3 TRBV7-8 ASSFTGDTDTQY
TRBJ1-2 TRBV7-3 ASSSSTGRGYT
TRBJ1-1 TRBV3-1/TRBV3-2 ASSQVLTVNTEAF
TRBJ1-4 TRBV5-1 ASSAGGQLNEKLF
TRBJ2-2 TRBV29-1 SVGGTSGTGELF
TRBJ1-1 TRBV11-2 ASSWDRGLEAF
TRBJ1-5 TRBV6-2/TRBV6-3 ASSAGEPQH
TRBJ2-1 TRBV7-2 ASSLGTPPNEQF
TRBJ2-4 TRBV7-2 ASSLGLAGVYDKNIQY
TRBJ1-1 TRBV30 AWRGFGGTEAF
TRBJ1-1 TRBV30 AWSVLGDRGRGGAEAF